The clone carrying this TCR delta chain qualifies as medium-sized (0.01 to 0.1%). This entry is derived from a study of gamma-delta chains in newborns, infants, children. Study at large: Innate gammadelta T cells reportedly expand polyclonally right after birth, driven by microbial exposure, per the title.

TCRdb ran CATT on the reads. The top ten hold about 25% of the sample, which has about 5,600 delta-chain clones, less than 15% seen once. With V trimmed by 3 bases and J by 0 bases, 16 bases remained unmatched. The CDR3 is made up of 19 amino acids. Germline V CDR1 and CDR2: GEAIGNYY, EKD. The chain combines TRDV2 with TRDJ1; TRDD3 agrees at 9 bases. Sequenced material: blood, taken at baseline. The receptor was derived from a child who was a newborn, infant or young child, either healthy, febrile or measles-vaccinated (not recorded which). CDR3 bases: TGTGCCTGTGACCCCCTCCGCTCACTGGGGGACCCGTACACCGATAAACTCATCTTT. Protein: CACDPLRSLGDPYTDKLIF.